This T cell receptor (beta chain) was recorded in a study of blood T cell repertoires in COVID-19. About the study: The samples span acute and convalescent COVID-19 from the United States, Italy and Spain. PBMCs, B-cell-depleted T cells, or T cells were the source of the cDNA or gDNA that made up the material.

CDR3 size: 13 residues. Germline CDR1 reads SGHDN; CDR2 reads FVKESK. V lost 4 bases and J lost 2; bases outside the gene matches: 1. In the authors' workflow: Cell counts per sample came from amplifying reference gene primers. Repertoires were generated with immunoSEQ multiplex PCR, while TCRdb's copy carries only in-frame clones and drops some. The D gene and trimming were derived from the DNA, and the V and J assignments and clone size from that table. This sample has about 130,000 clones, with 88% found just once. This chain links TRBV14 with TRBJ1-1, with TRBD1 identical over 7 bases. The sequence came from a man aged 45-65 years with acute or convalescent COVID-19. Sequencing was performed on peripheral blood. CDR3 sequence: CASSRDRNTEAFF. In DNA form, the CDR3 reads TGTGCCAGCAGCCGGGACAGAAACACTGAAGCTTTCTTT.